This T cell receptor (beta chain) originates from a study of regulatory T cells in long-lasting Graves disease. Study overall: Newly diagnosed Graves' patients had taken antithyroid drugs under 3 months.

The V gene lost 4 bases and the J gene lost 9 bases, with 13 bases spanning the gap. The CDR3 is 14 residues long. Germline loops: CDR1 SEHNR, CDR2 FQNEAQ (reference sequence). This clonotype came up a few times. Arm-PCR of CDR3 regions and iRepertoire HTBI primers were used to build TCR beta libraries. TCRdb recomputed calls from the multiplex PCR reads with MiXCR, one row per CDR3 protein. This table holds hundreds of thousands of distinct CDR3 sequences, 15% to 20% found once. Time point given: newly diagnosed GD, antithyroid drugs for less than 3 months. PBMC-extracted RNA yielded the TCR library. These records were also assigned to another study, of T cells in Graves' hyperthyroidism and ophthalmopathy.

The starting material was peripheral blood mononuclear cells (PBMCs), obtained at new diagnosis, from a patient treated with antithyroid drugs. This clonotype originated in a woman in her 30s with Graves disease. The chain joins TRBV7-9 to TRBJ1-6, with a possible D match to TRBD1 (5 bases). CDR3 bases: TGTGCCAGCAGCTCCCACCCGGGGCCTTCACCCCTCCACTTT. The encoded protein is CASSSHPGPSPLHF. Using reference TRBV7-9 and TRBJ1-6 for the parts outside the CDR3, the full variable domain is DTGVSQNPRHKITKRGQNVTFRCDPISEHNRLYWYRQTLGQGPEFLTYFQNEAQLEKSRLLSDRFSAERPKGSFSTLEIQRTEQGDSAMYLCASSSHPGPSPLHFGNGTRLTVT.